The 29 T cell receptor beta chains in this list originate from one sample, sequenced in a study of blood T cells in healthy people across ages. A second PCR of roughly 7 to 11 cycles used a sample-barcoded 5' primer and a J-beta primer mix. TCRdb reprocessed the 5' RACE reads with MiXCR, giving one entry per CDR3 protein. The sample lists about 1.6 million distinct CDR3 sequences; roughly 30% were seen once. The sample taken for sequencing was blood. The receptors stem from a woman aged 25 to 45 in good health.

The chain links TRBV7-9 to TRBJ2-3; D is possibly TRBD1 (5 bases). CDR3 length equals 15 residues. The germline gives CDR1 SEHNR, CDR2 FQNEAQ (reference sequence). The germline V and J ends were trimmed by 4 bases and 0 bases, with 11 bases remaining between them. The CDR3 sequence is CASSSPQGSTDTQYF. CDR3 in DNA: TGTGCCAGCAGCTCCCCGCAGGGTAGCACAGATACGCAGTATTTT. Drawing the rest from reference TRBV7-9 and TRBJ2-3, the complete variable domain is DTGVSQNPRHKITKRGQNVTFRCDPISEHNRLYWYRQTLGQGPEFLTYFQNEAQLEKSRLLSDRFSAERPKGSFSTLEIQRTEQGDSAMYLCASSSPQGSTDTQYFGPGTRLTVL.

On this clonotype: Possible read error: a much larger clone is one base away. This chain uses TRBV20-1 with TRBJ2-7; D possibly corresponds to TRBD2 (5 bases). Germline loops: CDR1 DFQATT, CDR2 SNEGSKA (reference sequence). This CDR3 spans 14 amino acids. DNA for the CDR3: TGCAGTGCTAGATCGGGATCCAGCTCCTACGAGCGGTACTTC. Protein: CSARSGSSSYERYF.

This clonotype was picked up a small number of times. The rearrangement joins TRBV18 to TRBJ1-1; D gene ambiguous. Germline assignment: CDR1 KGHSH and CDR2 LQKENI. V was shortened by 1 base and J by 3 bases, with 9 bases between the two germline ends. The CDR3 runs to 14 residues. The CDR3 DNA follows: TGTGCCAGCTCACCACAGGTAGGCGACACTGAAGCTTTCTTT. Translated: CASSPQVGDTEAFF.

In this sample, this clonotype turned up a few times. The chain links TRBV27 to TRBJ1-1; 9 bases map to TRBD1. This CDR3 region has 15 residues. CDR1 is MNHEY and CDR2 is SMNVEV in the germline V gene (reference sequence). V dropped 6 bases and J dropped 5; count of bases not matched to a gene: 10. Here the CDR3 reads CASSLTGGFGTEAFF. The CDR3 region has the DNA TGTGCCAGCAGCCTGACAGGGGGATTTGGTACTGAAGCTTTCTTT.

This clonotype was picked up a small number of times. The V call is TRBV28, the J call TRBJ2-3; D might be TRBD2 (5 bases). The CDR3 has 13 amino acids. CDR1 and CDR2 (germline): MDHEN, SYDVKM. V was shortened by 7 bases and J by 3 bases, with 11 bases between the two germline ends. The CDR3, as DNA: TGTGCCAGCACTCTTACGGGGACAGATACGCAGTATTTT. It translates to CASTLTGTDTQYF. Variable domain in full (rest from reference TRBV28 and TRBJ2-3): DVKVTQSSRYLVKRTGEKVFLECVQDMDHENMFWYRQDPGLGLRLIYFSYDVKMKEKGDIPEGYSVSREKKERFSLILESASTNQTSMYLCASTLTGTDTQYFGPGTRLTVL.

The chain employs TRBV29-1 and TRBJ1-1, with D uncertain. V shed 4 bases and J shed 6 bases, with 21 bases lying between them. The CDR3 totals 15 residues. The V gene's germline CDR1 is SQVTM and CDR2 ANQGSEA. In DNA form, the CDR3 reads TGCAGCGTTGCTTTCCTTATTAAACTAAAGGCTGAAGCTTTCTTT. Amino acid sequence: CSVAFLIKLKAEAFF.

V usage is TRBV3-1 and J usage is TRBJ2-1; TRBD2 matches at 12 bases. The CDR3 sequence is 14 residues long. After removal of 4 bases from V and 10 bases from J, the junction contained 5 bases not matched to a gene. Looked up from germline, CDR1 is LGHDT and CDR2 is YNNKEL (reference sequence). In DNA form, the CDR3 reads TGTGCCAGCAGCCGACTAGCGGGAGTAGAAGAGCAGTTCTTC. This translates into CASSRLAGVEEQFF.

Turning to this clonotype: This clone may be a read error of a much larger clone one base away. The CDR3 nucleotides are TGCAGCGCCGTAGAAGGGGGGAGCTCCTACGAGCAGTACTTC. This codes for CSAVEGGSSYEQYF. This chain connects TRBV29-1 to TRBJ2-7; D may be TRBD1 or TRBD2 (6 bases each). CDR1 is SQVTM and CDR2 is ANQGSEA in the germline V gene. Trimming removed 7 bases at V and 0 bases at J, with 16 bases between. There are 14 residues in the CDR3.

V is TRBV9 and J is TRBJ2-5; D remains unclear. The V gene's germline CDR1 is SGDLS and CDR2 YYNGEE. CDR3 size: 15 residues. V lost 0 bases to trimming and J lost 2 bases, with 11 bases between them. As DNA, the CDR3 is TGTGCCAGCAGCGTAGTAACCGGAAGTCAAGAGACCCAGTACTTC. It yields the protein CASSVVTGSQETQYF. Full variable domain (rest looked up from reference TRBV9 and TRBJ2-5): DSGVTQTPKHLITATGQRVTLRCSPRSGDLSVYWYQQSLDQGLQFLIQYYNGEERAKGNILERFSAQQFPDLHSELNLSSLELGDSALYFCASSVVTGSQETQYFGPGTRLLVL.

The chain couples TRBV6-2 or TRBV6-3 to TRBJ1-1, with D possibly TRBD1 on 5 matching bases. The CDR3 is 15 amino acids. Between the trimmed V and J ends, which lost 6 bases and 5 bases, there was a span of 19 bases. Germline values: CDR1 MNHEY, CDR2 SVGEGT. This CDR3 is CASSAGGAGATEAFF. The DNA of the CDR3 is TGTGCCAGCAGCGCCGGAGGGGCAGGAGCGACTGAAGCTTTCTTT.

The V call is TRBV15, the J call TRBJ2-1; a weak D match, TRBD2 (5 bases). The CDR3 length is 16 residues. With 0 bases removed from V and 5 bases from J, the gap between germline ends came to 14 bases. Germline CDR1 LNHNV, CDR2 YYDKDF (reference sequence). This CDR3 is CATSRDPGTGDNEQFF. The CDR3 region has the DNA TGTGCCACCAGCAGAGATCCCGGAACCGGGGACAATGAGCAGTTCTTC.

J is TRBJ1-5 and V is TRBV15; D gene unclear. CDR3 length equals 16 residues. Germline V gene sequence: CDR1 LNHNV, CDR2 YYDKDF (reference sequence). Trimming cost V 0 bases and J 6 bases, with 15 bases left between them. CDR3 nucleotides: TGTGCCACCAGCAGAGATGGTTTGGCCTCCGGTCAGCCCCAGCATTTT. Protein sequence: CATSRDGLASGQPQHF.

This clonotype appeared once. This rearrangement joins TRBV14 to TRBJ2-3; 8 bases align to TRBD1. Germline lookup yields CDR1 SGHDN and CDR2 FVKESK. The CDR3 is made up of 15 amino acids. V lost 3 bases, J lost 3 bases, and 5 bases stayed unmatched. The CDR3 DNA sequence: TGTGCCAGCAGCCAGTGGACAGGGAAGACAGATACGCAGTATTTT. This encodes CASSQWTGKTDTQYF. Based on the CDR3 plus reference TRBV14 and TRBJ2-3, the full variable domain is EAGVTQFPSHSVIEKGQTVTLRCDPISGHDNLYWYRRVMGKEIKFLLHFVKESKQDESGMPNNRFLAERTGGTYSTLKVQPAELEDSGVYFCASSQWTGKTDTQYFGPGTRLTVL.

The table lists this clonotype with a few counts. The V call is TRBV18, the J call TRBJ2-7, with 9 bases that match TRBD2. The J segment lost 12 bases and the V segment lost 0 bases, leaving 12 bases of the junction unmatched. Germline-derived CDR1 and CDR2 are KGHSH and LQKENI. There are 15 residues in the CDR3. As DNA, the CDR3 is TGTGCCAGCTCACCACCGGGACTAGCAAATTCGGGACGGTACTTC. It is translated as CASSPPGLANSGRYF.

The chain links TRBV25-1 to TRBJ1-1; tentative D call: TRBD1 (5 bases). V lost 2 bases and J lost 8, with 12 bases in between. The CDR3 is 13 residues long. Per germline, CDR1 MGHDK and CDR2 SYGVNS. As DNA, the CDR3 is TGTGCCAGCAGTGAAATGGGGCTACGAGAAGCTTTCTTT. Translation gives CASSEMGLREAFF.

This clonotype came up a few times. V is TRBV6-2 or TRBV6-3 and J is TRBJ1-2; unclear D gene. Trimming stripped 6 bases from V and 0 bases from J, with 14 bases between. Germline CDR1 MNHEY, CDR2 SVGEGT. CDR3 length: 15 amino acids. CDR3 sequence (DNA): TGTGCCAGCAGACCTGCATCCAGCGCTAACTATGGCTACACCTTC. This translates into CASRPASSANYGYTF.

This chain connects TRBV27 to TRBJ2-3; D remains unclear. Germline assignment: CDR1 MNHEY and CDR2 SMNVEV (reference sequence). CDR3 length: 11 amino acids. V was trimmed by 6 bases and J by 5 bases, leaving 6 bases between them. The DNA of the CDR3 is TGTGCCAGCAGGCCAGGAGATACGCAGTATTTT. Translated: CASRPGDTQYF.

This chain connects TRBV6-6 to TRBJ1-4, with 8 positions matching TRBD1. CDR3 length: 14 amino acids. CDR1 and CDR2 (germline): MNHNY, SVGAGI (reference sequence). With V trimmed by 6 bases and J by 6 bases, 6 bases remained unmatched. The CDR3, as DNA: TGTGCCAGCAGGCGTCAGGGGGCGGATGAAAAACTGTTTTTT. Residues: CASRRQGADEKLFF.

This clonotype was seen a handful of times. J is TRBJ2-5 and V is TRBV2, with a possible D match to TRBD2 (6 bases). Trimming removed 2 bases from V and 2 bases from J, with 12 bases in between. The CDR3 totals 15 residues. The germline CDR1 and CDR2 sequences are SNHLY and FYNNEI. The CDR3 loop is CASSELGSLQETQYF. Here the CDR3 DNA reads TGTGCCAGCAGTGAACTCGGGAGCCTACAAGAGACCCAGTACTTC.

V is TRBV6-6 and J is TRBJ2-5; 11 nucleotides match TRBD2. J was trimmed by 5 bases and V by 2 bases; bases with no gene match: 7. Germline-derived CDR1 and CDR2 are MNHNY and SVGAGI (reference sequence). CDR3 length: 16 amino acids. In DNA, the CDR3 is TGTGCCAGCAGTTACACTCTAGCGGGGGGTGTCGAGACCCAGTACTTC. This encodes CASSYTLAGGVETQYF.

The rearrangement links TRBV4-1 to TRBJ1-2; 8 bases agree with TRBD1. This CDR3 is built from 15 residues. V shed 3 bases and J 5 bases; nucleotides not matched to a gene: 8. Germline CDR1 is MGHRA and CDR2 is YSYEKL. The CDR3 nucleotides are TGCGCCAGCAGCCATATTGGACAGGGCTCATATGGCTACACCTTC. Protein product: CASSHIGQGSYGYTF.

This clonotype showed up just a few times. The V gene is TRBV9, the J gene TRBJ1-5; no definite D call. CDR3 length: 13 residues. V lost 0 bases and J lost 7, with 8 bases in between. Germline lookup yields CDR1 SGDLS and CDR2 YYNGEE. The DNA of the CDR3 is TGTGCCAGCAGCGTAGAGGGCCAGCAGCCCCAGCATTTT. It is translated as CASSVEGQQPQHF.

The chain combines TRBV4-1 with TRBJ2-7; D is possibly TRBD1 or TRBD2 (5 bases each). Germline values: CDR1 MGHRA, CDR2 YSYEKL. The ends were cut back, 4 bases at V and 9 bases at J, with 25 bases in the middle. The CDR3 is 16 residues long. The CDR3 DNA follows: TGCGCCAGCAGCCCCGTGGAACTAGGCCAGATTCAGGGGCAGTACTTC. This translates into CASSPVELGQIQGQYF.

J is TRBJ2-7 and V is TRBV4-1, with a tentative D call TRBD1 (6 bases). CDR3 length equals 13 residues. Germline assignment: CDR1 MGHRA and CDR2 YSYEKL. Between the trimmed V and J ends, which lost 5 bases and 12 bases, there was a span of 20 bases. The CDR3 is CASSNRAGETRYF. CDR3 nucleotides: TGCGCCAGCAGCAACAGGGCTGGAGAGACCCGGTACTTC.

The sample holds a few counts of this clonotype. The V gene is TRBV7-9, the J gene TRBJ2-5; D might be TRBD1 or TRBD2, each matching 6 bases. The CDR3 spans 12 residues. The germline CDR1 and CDR2 sequences are SEHNR and FQNEAQ (reference sequence). The V end lost 6 bases, the J end lost 9 bases, and 14 bases lay between the germline ends. DNA for the CDR3: TGTGCCAGCAGGTCAGAGGGGGGATCCCAGTACTTC. This gives the protein CASRSEGGSQYF.

The V gene is TRBV12-3 or TRBV12-4, the J gene TRBJ1-5; a weak D match, TRBD1 (5 bases). The V gene lost 3 bases and the J gene lost 6 bases, with 15 bases spanning the gap. The CDR3 has 15 residues. This chain's CDR3 is CASSFVRRAGQPQHF. CDR3 DNA sequence: TGTGCCAGCAGTTTTGTGCGCAGGGCTGGTCAGCCCCAGCATTTT.

This clonotype occurred many times. The rearrangement links TRBV4-1 to TRBJ2-7; 11 positions match TRBD2. CDR1 and CDR2 (germline): MGHRA, YSYEKL. The CDR3 runs 18 residues. The V segment lost 3 bases and the J segment 0 bases; nucleotides outside the gene matches: 10. Here the CDR3 reads CASSQDSRLAGRSYEQYF. The CDR3 DNA sequence: TGCGCCAGCAGCCAGGATTCGAGACTAGCGGGGCGCTCCTACGAGCAGTACTTC.

This clonotype was seen at least ten times. J is TRBJ2-5 and V is TRBV4-1; TRBD1 aligns across 7 bases. Germline assignment: CDR1 MGHRA and CDR2 YSYEKL. This CDR3 comprises 17 residues. V trimming: 0 bases; J trimming: 2 bases; junction bases outside the gene matches: 9. The CDR3 reads CASSQDWDSYQQETQYF. The CDR3 region has the DNA TGCGCCAGCAGCCAAGATTGGGACAGCTATCAACAAGAGACCCAGTACTTC.

This clonotype was counted at least ten times. V and J are TRBV4-1 and TRBJ2-5; a possible D gene is TRBD2 (5 bases). The V end was cut by 3 bases, the J end by 5 bases, with 10 bases between. Germline V lookup: CDR1 MGHRA, CDR2 YSYEKL. The CDR3 spans 13 residues. CDR3 region: CASSQLAGETQYF. The CDR3 DNA follows: TGCGCCAGCAGCCAGCTAGCTGGGGAGACCCAGTACTTC.